This record concerns one TCR beta chain sequence. Germline V gene sequence: CDR1 MDHEN, CDR2 SYDVKM. Germline trimming cut 4 bases from V and 4 bases from J; bases unmatched to any gene: 8. The CDR3 is 15 residues long. 60 Vbeta and 13 Jbeta primers were used in PCR. Some clones are missing from TCRdb's copy, which holds only in-frame ones; the method was immunoSEQ multiplex PCR. The table includes some 140,000 clones, around 82% detected once. This sample was included in a study of cytomegalovirus exposure and HLA in healthy donors. The sequenced sample consisted of PBMCs. The chain couples TRBV28 to TRBJ2-7; 9 nucleotides line up with TRBD1. This receptor was taken from a man between 50 and 59 years old in good health and CMV-seronegative. CDR3: CASSSGGTGWYEQYF. For the CDR3, the DNA is TGTGCCAGCAGTTCAGGGGGGACAGGGTGGTACGAGCAGTACTTC.